The 20 T cell receptor beta chains given below trace back to one sample, sequenced in a study of vaccination effects on CD4 cells after COVID-19. Some clones are missing from TCRdb's copy, which holds only in-frame ones; the method was immunoSEQ multiplex PCR. Counted here are tens of thousands of clones, 74% occurring once; the ten biggest clones make up roughly 1.6%. Viral peptide pools were used in the ViraFEST assay to expand antigen-specific CD4+ T cells, and sequencing came afterward. Having been cultured for 9 to 11 days, the cells underwent CD4+ T cell isolation. Every participant took two doses of the BNT162b2 or mRNA-1273 vaccine. Their antigens are not known. The source was CD4+ T cells from PBMCs cultured with HCoV-229E spike peptides, collected after COVID-19 vaccination. These receptors all stem from a human donor who received a COVID-19 vaccine.

The V call is TRBV9, the J call TRBJ2-5; no definite D call. The germline gives CDR1 SGDLS, CDR2 YYNGEE. V lost 4 bases to trimming and J lost 0 bases, with 16 bases between them. The CDR3 covers 16 residues. CDR3 coding DNA: TGTGCCAGCAGCCCCCGAGCAGGTTGGGACCAAGAGACCCAGTACTTC. Protein: CASSPRAGWDQETQYF.

The V and J genes are TRBV24-1 and TRBJ2-2; D gene unclear. V shed 6 bases and J shed 3 bases, with 13 bases lying between them. The CDR3 loop spans 15 amino acids. Looked up from germline, CDR1 is KGHDR and CDR2 is SFDVKD. The CDR3 DNA follows: TGTGCCACCAGTAACAGAGTGTCGGACACCGGGGAGCTGTTTTTT. Amino acids: CATSNRVSDTGELFF.

The V call is TRBV5-1, the J call TRBJ2-2, with a tentative D call TRBD2 (5 bases). V lost 0 bases, J lost 7 bases, and 13 bases lay in between. Germline CDR1 is SGHRS and CDR2 is YFSETQ. The CDR3 contains 15 residues. This chain's CDR3 is CASSLDGEFFGELFF. The CDR3 region has the DNA TGCGCCAGCAGCTTGGACGGGGAGTTCTTCGGGGAGCTGTTTTTT. Using reference TRBV5-1 and TRBJ2-2 for the parts outside the CDR3, the full variable domain is KAGVTQTPRYLIKTRGQQVTLSCSPISGHRSVSWYQQTPGQGLQFLFEYFSETQRNKGNFPGRFSGRQFSNSRSEMNVSTLELGDSALYLCASSLDGEFFGELFFGEGSRLTVL.

This clone appeared a few times. The chain uses TRBV5-1 and TRBJ2-2, with 10 positions matching TRBD2. Germline V gives CDR1 SGHRS, CDR2 YFSETQ. This CDR3 is built from 15 residues. Trimming at V came to 4 bases and at J to 9 bases, leaving 9 bases not matched to a gene. DNA for the CDR3: TGCGCCAGCAGCCTGAGCGGGGGGGCTGGAAGGGAGCTGTTTTTT. Translated: CASSLSGGAGRELFF.

V is TRBV11-2 and J is TRBJ2-2, with D perhaps assigned TRBD1 or TRBD2 (5 bases each). V lost 5 bases and J lost 6, with 19 bases in between. Germline V lookup: CDR1 SGHAT, CDR2 FQNNGV. The CDR3 spans 16 residues. The CDR3 sequence: CASSPNRLQGPGELFF. The CDR3 region has the DNA TGTGCCAGCAGCCCAAATCGACTCCAGGGACCCGGGGAGCTGTTTTTT.

The table lists this clone with a few counts. This chain links TRBV5-8 with TRBJ2-3; 13 bases map to TRBD2. Germline trimming cut 7 bases from V and 2 bases from J; bases unmatched to any gene: 7. The length of the CDR3 is 16 residues. Germline V gives CDR1 SGHTS, CDR2 YDEGEE. CDR3 residues: CASPTGLAGFTDTQYF. CDR3 coding DNA: TGTGCCAGCCCCACGGGACTAGCGGGGTTCACAGATACGCAGTATTTT.

This chain connects TRBV7-9 to TRBJ1-1; maybe TRBD1 (5 bases). There are 11 residues in the CDR3. V was pared by 8 bases and J by 3 bases, with 7 bases between. The germline V gene has CDR1 SEHNR and CDR2 FQNEAQ (reference sequence). DNA of the CDR3: TGTGCCAGCGGGGGGTACACTGAAGCTTTCTTT. Its protein product is CASGGYTEAFF.

The V gene is TRBV27, the J gene TRBJ2-7; D is uncertain. With 7 bases removed from V and 5 bases from J, the gap between germline ends came to 12 bases. The V gene's germline CDR1 is MNHEY and CDR2 SMNVEV (reference sequence). This CDR3 comprises 12 residues. The CDR3 reads CASTPVANEQYV. The CDR3 DNA sequence: TGTGCCAGCACCCCGGTGGCTAACGAGCAGTACGTC.

This clone was observed a few times. V gene TRBV2 combines with J gene TRBJ2-3; 9 bases are a match to TRBD2. This CDR3 comprises 17 residues. Germline V CDR1 and CDR2: SNHLY, FYNNEI. The junction had 12 bases not matched to a gene; V was cut back by 4 bases and J by 4 bases. The CDR3 DNA is TGTGCCAGCAGTGCCTCCCTTCTAGCGGGGCCCCCAGATACGCAGTATTTT. Its protein is CASSASLLAGPPDTQYF.

This chain joins TRBV7-2 and TRBJ2-6, with 8 bases identical to TRBD1. V shed 5 bases, J shed 0 bases, and the junction held 6 bases outside the gene matches. CDR3 length: 17 residues. Germline assignment: CDR1 SGHTA and CDR2 FQGNSA. The CDR3 loop is CASSAPGQASGANVLTF. For the CDR3, the DNA is TGTGCCAGCAGCGCTCCGGGACAGGCCTCTGGGGCCAACGTCCTGACTTTC.

The CDR3 bases are TGTGCCATCAGTACAGGGCCCAGGGGCAATCAGCCCCAGCATTTT. This codes for CAISTGPRGNQPQHF. J is TRBJ1-5 and V is TRBV10-3, with D perhaps matching TRBD1 (6 bases). The length of the CDR3 is 15 residues. Germline values: CDR1 ENHRY, CDR2 SYGVKD. With 5 bases removed from V and 2 bases from J, the gap between germline ends came to 13 bases.

This clone was observed a single time. Other DNA sequences from this sample encode an identical CDR3 as well. This rearrangement joins TRBV20-1 to TRBJ2-1, with no clear D. Germline CDR1 DFQATT, CDR2 SNEGSKA (reference sequence). The CDR3 totals 11 residues. Trimming took 1 base from V and 2 from J, leaving 0 bases between them. DNA for the CDR3: TGCAGTGCTAGAGCCTACAATGAGCAGTTCTTC. Its protein product is CSARAYNEQFF.

This clone was recorded a few times. The CDR3 DNA follows: TGTGCCAGCAGCCCAAGGGGGGATTCACCCCTCCACTTT. Residues: CASSPRGDSPLHF. The chain links TRBV11-1 to TRBJ1-6, with D tentatively TRBD1 (6 bases). The V end lost 5 bases, the J end lost 8 bases, and 10 bases lay between the germline ends. The CDR3 runs 13 residues. Germline CDR1 reads SGHAT; CDR2 reads FQDESV (reference sequence).

This chain links TRBV28 with TRBJ1-5; D ambiguous. Trimming took off 3 bases at V and 6 bases at J, with 12 bases between the two ends. From germline, CDR1 is MDHEN and CDR2 SYDVKM. The CDR3 runs 14 residues. CDR3 amino acids: CASSFYGPTQPQHF. The DNA for the CDR3 is TGTGCCAGCAGTTTCTACGGTCCCACTCAGCCCCAGCATTTT.

The genes are TRBV2 and TRBJ1-1, with D perhaps TRBD1 (6 bases). The CDR3 is 12 amino acids. In germline, CDR1 is SNHLY, CDR2 FYNNEI. The V gene lost 6 bases and the J gene lost 5 bases, with 10 bases spanning the gap. CDR3 sequence reads: CASRGAWTEAFF. CDR3 in DNA: TGTGCCAGCAGGGGGGCTTGGACTGAAGCTTTCTTT.

This clone has just a few counts. The chain uses TRBV19 and TRBJ1-4, with D unresolved. This CDR3 spans 13 amino acids. Trimming cost V 0 bases and J 8 bases, with 7 bases left between them. Germline values: CDR1 LNHDA, CDR2 SQIVND (reference sequence). CDR3 loop: CASSIDLEEKLFF. CDR3 DNA: TGTGCCAGTAGTATAGATCTTGAAGAAAAACTGTTTTTT.

This chain links TRBV24-1 with TRBJ1-1, with D possibly matching TRBD1 (5 bases). Germline CDR1 reads KGHDR; CDR2 reads SFDVKD. Trimming pared 3 bases from V and 10 bases from J, leaving 8 bases between. CDR3 length: 11 residues. The CDR3 is CATSDQGLAFF. CDR3 nucleotides: TGTGCCACCAGTGATCAGGGACTAGCTTTCTTT.

The chain joins TRBV6-1 to TRBJ1-2, with 10 bases aligning to TRBD1. The ends lost 3 bases at V and 5 bases at J; junction bases unmatched: 12. Germline CDR1 is MNHNS and CDR2 is SASEGT. The CDR3 has 17 amino acids. CDR3 DNA sequence: TGTGCCAGCAGTGACCTGAGACAGGGGGCCTCGGATTATGGCTACACCTTC. Amino acid sequence: CASSDLRQGASDYGYTF.

The rearrangement uses TRBV7-9 and TRBJ2-5, with D possibly TRBD2 on 6 matching bases. The CDR3 consists of 17 residues. The germline V gene has CDR1 SEHNR and CDR2 FQNEAQ (reference sequence). V shed 2 bases and J shed 5 bases, with 21 bases lying between them. Here the CDR3 reads CASSLWPEGFWLETQYF. The CDR3 DNA sequence: TGTGCCAGCAGCTTATGGCCGGAGGGGTTTTGGTTGGAGACCCAGTACTTC. The full variable domain, its missing parts supplied by reference TRBV7-9 and TRBJ2-5, is DTGVSQNPRHKITKRGQNVTFRCDPISEHNRLYWYRQTLGQGPEFLTYFQNEAQLEKSRLLSDRFSAERPKGSFSTLEIQRTEQGDSAMYLCASSLWPEGFWLETQYFGPGTRLLVL.

This chain connects TRBV9 to TRBJ1-6; 8 nucleotides match TRBD1. This CDR3 comprises 15 residues. The germline V gene encodes CDR1 SGDLS and CDR2 YYNGEE. J lost 14 bases, V lost 0 bases, and 10 bases had no gene match. The chain's CDR3 is CASSVEGGQGISLHF. The CDR3 coding sequence is TGTGCCAGCAGCGTAGAGGGCGGACAGGGTATTTCCCTCCACTTT.